What follows are 24 T cell receptor beta chains derived from one specimen sequenced in a study of preoperative IRX-2 immunotherapy in early breast cancer. Assay used: immunoSEQ multiplex PCR; TCRdb lists only in-frame clones, some missing. In the table there are 40,000 to 45,000 clones, 77% of which are singletons. Treatment denoted: preoperative locoregional IRX-2 cytokine immunotherapy. The source material was tumor tissue, sampled after IRX-2 immunotherapy. These receptors all come from a human donor with breast cancer.

V gene TRBV15 combines with J gene TRBJ2-6; D possibly uses TRBD1 or TRBD2 (7 bases each). The germline V gene encodes CDR1 LNHNV and CDR2 YYDKDF (reference sequence). V lost 5 bases, J lost 0 bases, and 17 bases lay in between. CDR3 length equals 18 residues. The CDR3 loop reads CATSRAGQLISGANVLTF. CDR3 in DNA: TGTGCCACCAGCCGAGCGGGACAGCTGATCTCTGGGGCCAACGTCCTGACTTTC.

J is TRBJ2-7 and V is TRBV6-8, with 14 positions matching TRBD2. The V gene end was trimmed by 4 bases and the J gene end by 1 base; junction bases not matched to a gene: 6. The CDR3 contains 17 residues. CDR1 MNHGY and CDR2 SAAAGT come from the germline V gene. In DNA form, the CDR3 reads TGTGCCAGCAGTTTGGAAGGGACTAGCGGGAGATCCTACGAGCAGTACTTC. It codes for CASSLEGTSGRSYEQYF.

This clone came up once. This sequence joins TRBV6-8 and TRBJ2-5, with D unresolved. The V gene lost 6 bases and the J gene lost 4 bases, with 9 bases spanning the gap. There are 12 residues in the CDR3. CDR1 is MNHGY, CDR2 SAAAGT, per germline. The CDR3 protein is CASSSPSETQYF. The DNA of the CDR3 is TGTGCCAGCAGCTCCCCCTCAGAGACCCAGTACTTC.

The chain carries TRBV9 and TRBJ1-2, with 8 positions matching TRBD1. The germline V gene has CDR1 SGDLS and CDR2 YYNGEE. The CDR3 spans 15 residues. Unmatched junction bases numbered 9, after V lost 5 bases and J lost 3 bases. DNA of the CDR3: TGTGCCAGCAGTATAGAGACAGGGGTTGACTATGGCTACACCTTC. It translates to CASSIETGVDYGYTF.

V is TRBV5-1 and J is TRBJ2-1, with D perhaps given as TRBD1 or TRBD2 (5 bases each). Germline V gene sequence: CDR1 SGHRS, CDR2 YFSETQ. Trimming cost V 5 bases and J 2 bases, with 11 bases left between them. This CDR3 region has 14 residues. The CDR3 DNA follows: TGCGCCAGCAGGCGTCGGGGCACCTACAATGAGCAGTTCTTC. Protein product: CASRRRGTYNEQFF. Full variable domain (outside the CDR3, taken from reference TRBV5-1 and TRBJ2-1): KAGVTQTPRYLIKTRGQQVTLSCSPISGHRSVSWYQQTPGQGLQFLFEYFSETQRNKGNFPGRFSGRQFSNSRSEMNVSTLELGDSALYLCASRRRGTYNEQFFGPGTRLTVL.

In this sample, this clone turned up once. The chain links TRBV2 to TRBJ2-2; no clear D. There are 16 residues in the CDR3. The germline CDR1 and CDR2 sequences are SNHLY and FYNNEI. Trimming cost V 4 bases and J 3 bases, with 15 bases left between them. This CDR3 is CASSGSFRGDTGELFF. DNA for the CDR3: TGTGCCAGCAGTGGTAGCTTCCGAGGTGACACCGGGGAGCTGTTTTTT.

The V gene is TRBV6-8, the J gene TRBJ1-1, with TRBD1 identical over 8 bases. The CDR3 contains 14 residues. After removal of 5 bases from V and 10 bases from J, the junction contained 12 bases not matched to a gene. Germline V gene lookup returns CDR1 MNHGY and CDR2 SAAAGT. CDR3 amino acids: CASSRDRQGKGAFF. CDR3 nucleotide sequence: TGTGCCAGCAGTCGGGACAGGCAGGGAAAAGGAGCTTTCTTT.

The J gene is TRBJ2-7, the V gene TRBV6-4; tentatively, D is TRBD2 (5 bases). V dropped 7 bases and J dropped 7 bases, with 11 bases sitting between them. Germline loops: CDR1 MRHNA, CDR2 SNTAGT. CDR3 length: 11 residues. This chain's CDR3 is CASNAAGEQYF. Written as DNA, the CDR3 is TGTGCCAGCAATGCGGCGGGTGAGCAGTACTTC.

There are a few counts of this clone. The J gene is TRBJ2-1, the V gene TRBV7-5; TRBD2 is taken as the D call from the table, unchecked against the DNA. TRBV7-5 is noted as a pseudogene. The CDR3 extends over 16 amino acids. This CDR3 reads CASSSWLAGSNNEQFF. Here the CDR3 DNA reads TGTGCCAGCAGCTCATGGCTAGCGGGATCTAACAATGAGCAGTTCTTC.

This clone was picked up one time. J is TRBJ2-7 and V is TRBV19; D could derive from TRBD1 or TRBD2 (5 bases each). The CDR3 contains 14 residues. Germline V CDR1 and CDR2: LNHDA, SQIVND (reference sequence). V was trimmed by 5 bases and J by 6 bases, leaving 17 bases between them. The CDR3 bases are TGTGCCAGTAGTGCTTCACGAGGGGCGACCGAGCAGTACTTC. Its translation: CASSASRGATEQYF.

The CDR3 spells CASSQREGAPYGYTF. For the CDR3, the DNA is TGTGCCAGCAGTCAGCGGGAGGGGGCGCCCTATGGCTACACCTTC. The chain couples TRBV11-3 to TRBJ1-2, with 7 bases matching TRBD1. V lost 6 bases to trimming and J lost 4 bases; unmatched junction nucleotides: 11. The CDR3 spans 15 residues. Germline CDR1 SGHNT, CDR2 YENEEA.

This chain links TRBV19 with TRBJ2-1, with D uncertain. The CDR3 totals 15 residues. Germline-derived CDR1 and CDR2 are LNHDA and SQIVND (reference sequence). V was cut by 6 bases and J by 6 bases, with 18 bases left in between. In DNA, the CDR3 is TGTGCCAGTAGCGCCATGGATGTTGCCACCAATGAGCAGTTCTTC. It yields the protein CASSAMDVATNEQFF.

The chain recombines TRBV6-8 with TRBJ1-2, with D perhaps TRBD1 (6 bases). The CDR3 has 14 amino acids. V was pared by 5 bases and J by 6 bases, with 16 bases between. From germline, CDR1 is MNHGY and CDR2 SAAAGT. DNA for the CDR3: TGTGCCAGCAGTGGAGGGGGGGCTAGCAATGGCTACACCTTC. Its protein product is CASSGGGASNGYTF.

J is TRBJ2-7 and V is TRBV19, with D uncertain. The CDR3 runs to 15 residues. Germline CDR1 LNHDA, CDR2 SQIVND (reference sequence). Trimming removed 0 bases from V and 2 bases from J, with 11 bases in between. CDR3: CASSIDGQPTYEQYF. The CDR3 DNA reads as TGTGCCAGTAGTATAGATGGGCAGCCGACCTACGAGCAGTACTTC.

V is TRBV12-5 and J is TRBJ2-4; either TRBD1 or TRBD2 may fit D (5 bases each). The CDR3 consists of 12 residues. Germline V gives CDR1 LGHNT, CDR2 FRNRAP. V lost 6 bases, J lost 8 bases, and 11 bases lay in between. CDR3 protein: CASGTGRDIQYF. In DNA form, the CDR3 reads TGTGCTAGTGGAACGGGGCGGGACATTCAGTACTTC.

The gene calls are TRBV23-1 and TRBJ2-2; no reliable D call. TRBV23-1 is an open reading frame, and its role is uncertain. This CDR3 has 13 residues. V was cut by 6 bases and J by 1 base, with 6 bases left in between. The chain's CDR3 is CASSFRNTGELFF. The CDR3 nucleotides read TGCGCCAGCAGCTTCAGGAACACCGGGGAGCTGTTTTTT.

The chain joins TRBV11-3 to TRBJ1-1; D remains unclear. V dropped 3 bases and J dropped 1 base, with 15 bases sitting between them. The V gene's germline CDR1 is SGHNT and CDR2 YENEEA. CDR3 length equals 16 residues. CDR3 amino acids: CASSLGGWGENTEAFF. The CDR3 nucleotides are TGTGCCAGCAGCTTGGGCGGGTGGGGAGAGAACACTGAAGCTTTCTTT.

For this clone: One junction end disagrees with the germline gene, perhaps due to a read error. This sequence joins TRBV28 and TRBJ2-7; 9 bases line up with TRBD2. The germline CDR1 and CDR2 sequences are MDHEN and SYDVKM. CDR3 length: 17 amino acids. CDR3 in DNA: TGTGCTAGCAGTTTACGCGGGAGGGCCCTCAGGTTCTACGAGCAGTACTTC. Its translation is CASSLRGRALRFYEQYF.

V gene TRBV28 combines with J gene TRBJ1-1; a possible D gene is TRBD1 (5 bases). The CDR3 runs 13 residues. V lost 1 base and J lost 7, with 10 bases in between. Germline CDR1 reads MDHEN; CDR2 reads SYDVKM. For the CDR3, the DNA is TGTGCCAGCAGTTTATTGGGGGGGGGTGAAGCTTTCTTT. It translates to CASSLLGGGEAFF.

The chain recombines TRBV6-8 with TRBJ2-2; TRBD2 agrees at 7 bases. After removal of 7 bases from V and 1 base from J, the junction contained 6 bases not matched to a gene. CDR3 length: 15 residues. Germline loops: CDR1 MNHGY, CDR2 SAAAGT. CDR3 sequence: CASTPGGMNTGELFF. The CDR3 region has the DNA TGTGCCAGCACCCCCGGGGGGATGAACACCGGGGAGCTGTTTTTT.

This rearrangement joins TRBV19 to TRBJ1-5, with 11 bases lining up with TRBD1. V gave up 4 bases and J gave up 2 bases; unmatched junction bases: 1. There are 15 residues in the CDR3. CDR1 is LNHDA, CDR2 SQIVND, per germline (reference sequence). The CDR3 bases are TGTGCCAGTAGTAAGGGACAGGGGGGCAATCAGCCCCAGCATTTT. Translation: CASSKGQGGNQPQHF. The whole variable domain, remainder taken from reference TRBV19 and TRBJ1-5, is DGGITQSPKYLFRKEGQNVTLSCEQNLNHDAMYWYRQDPGQGLRLIYYSQIVNDFQKGDIAEGYSVSREKKESFPLTVTSAQKNPTAFYLCASSKGQGGNQPQHFGDGTRLSIL.

CDR3 residues: CASTISMGLKETQYF. The CDR3 bases are TGCGCCAGCACCATATCGATGGGGCTAAAAGAGACCCAGTACTTC. The chain combines TRBV5-1 with TRBJ2-5, with a tentative D call TRBD1 (5 bases). This CDR3 is 15 amino acids long. Germline-derived CDR1 and CDR2 are SGHRS and YFSETQ. Deletions cut 6 bases from V and 3 bases from J, with 18 bases between.

This sequence joins TRBV12-5 and TRBJ1-5, with D maybe TRBD1 (5 bases). V was trimmed by 1 base and J by 4 bases, leaving 14 bases between them. This CDR3 contains 16 residues. Germline V gene lookup returns CDR1 LGHNT and CDR2 FRNRAP. In DNA form, the CDR3 reads TGTGCTAGTGGTTTGGGTAGGGCAGGGTTAAATCAGCCCCAGCATTTT. The encoded protein is CASGLGRAGLNQPQHF.

The V gene is TRBV30, the J gene TRBJ1-2, with TRBD1 as a possible D gene (5 bases). The V end was cut by 0 bases, the J end by 4 bases, with 12 bases between. The CDR3 loop spans 14 amino acids. Germline V CDR1 and CDR2: GTSNPN, SVGIG (reference sequence). CDR3 in DNA: TGTGCCTGGAGTGTAGACAGCCTCACCTATGGCTACACCTTC. Amino acid sequence: CAWSVDSLTYGYTF.